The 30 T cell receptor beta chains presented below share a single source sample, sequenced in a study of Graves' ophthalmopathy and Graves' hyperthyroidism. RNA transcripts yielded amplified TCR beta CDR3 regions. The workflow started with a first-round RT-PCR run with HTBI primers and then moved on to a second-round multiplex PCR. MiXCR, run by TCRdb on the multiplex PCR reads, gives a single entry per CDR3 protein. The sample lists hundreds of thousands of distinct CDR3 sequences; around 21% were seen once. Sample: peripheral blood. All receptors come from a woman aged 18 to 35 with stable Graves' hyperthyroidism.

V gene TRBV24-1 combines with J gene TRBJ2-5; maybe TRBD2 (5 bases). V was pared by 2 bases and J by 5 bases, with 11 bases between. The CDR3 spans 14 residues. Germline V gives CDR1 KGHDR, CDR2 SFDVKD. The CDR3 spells CATSDSQRLETQYF. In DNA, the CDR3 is TGTGCCACCAGTGATTCCCAGCGGTTGGAGACCCAGTACTTC.

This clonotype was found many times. CDR3 bases: TGCGCCAGCAGCCCTCCCCGGACTAGCGGGGAAGGTTACGAGCAGTACTTC. Its translation: CASSPPRTSGEGYEQYF. The genes are TRBV5-1 and TRBJ2-7; 12 bases map to TRBD2. Unmatched junction bases numbered 12, after V lost 4 bases and J lost 4 bases. The CDR3 sequence is 17 residues long. Germline lookup yields CDR1 SGHRS and CDR2 YFSETQ.

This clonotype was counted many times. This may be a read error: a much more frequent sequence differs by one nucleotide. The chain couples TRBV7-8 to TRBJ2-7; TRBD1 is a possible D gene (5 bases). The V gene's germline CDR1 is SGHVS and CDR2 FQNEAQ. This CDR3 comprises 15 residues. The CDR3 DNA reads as TGTGCCAGCAGCCCCCTCGGACACCCCGTGGACGAGCGGTACTTC. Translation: CASSPLGHPVDERYF.

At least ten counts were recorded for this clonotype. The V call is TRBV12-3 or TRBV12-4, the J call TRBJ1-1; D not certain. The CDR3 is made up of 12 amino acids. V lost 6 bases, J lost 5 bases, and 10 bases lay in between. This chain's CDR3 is CASSPRKTEAFF. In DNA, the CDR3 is TGTGCCAGCAGCCCACGAAAAACTGAAGCTTTCTTT.

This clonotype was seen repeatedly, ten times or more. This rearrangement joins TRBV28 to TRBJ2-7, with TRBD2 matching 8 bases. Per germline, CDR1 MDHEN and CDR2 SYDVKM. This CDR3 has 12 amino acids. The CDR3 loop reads CSHTGGTREQYF. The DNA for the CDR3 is TGTTCACACACGGGGGGGACCCGCGAGCAGTACTTC.

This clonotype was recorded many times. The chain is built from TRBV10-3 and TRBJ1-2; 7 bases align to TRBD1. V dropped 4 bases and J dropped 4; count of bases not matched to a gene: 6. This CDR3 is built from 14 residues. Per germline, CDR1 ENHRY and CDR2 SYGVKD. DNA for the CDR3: TGTGCCATCAGTGCCCAAGGGACAGTCTATGGCTACACCTTC. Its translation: CAISAQGTVYGYTF.

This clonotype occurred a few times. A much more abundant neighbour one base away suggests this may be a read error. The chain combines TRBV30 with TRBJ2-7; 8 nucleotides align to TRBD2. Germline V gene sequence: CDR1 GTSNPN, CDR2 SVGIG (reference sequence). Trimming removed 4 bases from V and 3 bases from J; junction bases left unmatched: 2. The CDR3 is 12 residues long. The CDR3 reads CAWTSGSYEQYF. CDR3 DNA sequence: TGTGCCTGGACAAGCGGGAGCTACGAGCAGTACTTC.

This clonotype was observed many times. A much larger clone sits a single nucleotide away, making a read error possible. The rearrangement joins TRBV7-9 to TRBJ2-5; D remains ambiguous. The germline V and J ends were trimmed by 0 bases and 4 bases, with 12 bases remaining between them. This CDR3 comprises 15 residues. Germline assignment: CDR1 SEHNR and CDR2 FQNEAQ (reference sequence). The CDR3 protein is CASSLAADQRETQYF. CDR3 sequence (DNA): TGTGCCAGCAGCTTAGCTGCGGACCAGCGAGAGACCCAGTACTTC.

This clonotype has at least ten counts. The CDR3 DNA reads TGTGCCTGCGCGGGGACCGGGGAGCTGTTTTTT. Translation: CACAGTGELFF. The chain combines TRBV28 with TRBJ2-2; weak D call: TRBD2 (6 bases). Trimming removed 11 bases from V and 5 bases from J, with 9 bases in between. This CDR3 region has 11 residues. CDR1 and CDR2 (germline): MDHEN, SYDVKM.

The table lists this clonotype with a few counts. The CDR3 loop reads CASSQDNNNQPQHF. For the CDR3, the DNA is TGCGCCAGCAGCCAAGATAACAACAATCAGCCCCAGCATTTT. This chain links TRBV4-3 with TRBJ1-5, with D unresolved. V lost 0 bases, J lost 3 bases, and 6 bases lay in between. The length of the CDR3 is 14 residues. From germline, CDR1 is LGHNA and CDR2 YSLEER.

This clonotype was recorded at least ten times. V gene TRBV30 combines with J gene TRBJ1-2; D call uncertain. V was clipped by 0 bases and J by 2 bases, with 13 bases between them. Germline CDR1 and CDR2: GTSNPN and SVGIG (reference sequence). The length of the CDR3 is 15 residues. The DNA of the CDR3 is TGTGCCTGGAGTGTAAGGCGGAGCCTCAACTATGGCTACACCTTC. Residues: CAWSVRRSLNYGYTF.

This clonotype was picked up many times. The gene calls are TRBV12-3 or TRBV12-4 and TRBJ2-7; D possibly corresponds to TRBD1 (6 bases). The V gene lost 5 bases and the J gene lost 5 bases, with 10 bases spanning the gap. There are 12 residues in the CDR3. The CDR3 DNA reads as TGTGCCAGCAGTATTAGACAGGACGAGCAGTACTTC. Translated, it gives CASSIRQDEQYF.

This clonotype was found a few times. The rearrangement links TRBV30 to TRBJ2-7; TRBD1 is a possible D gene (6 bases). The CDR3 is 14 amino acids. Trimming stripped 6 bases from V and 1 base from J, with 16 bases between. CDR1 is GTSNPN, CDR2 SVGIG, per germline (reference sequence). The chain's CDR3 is CACPLKGTSYEQYF. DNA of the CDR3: TGTGCCTGCCCACTTAAGGGGACATCCTACGAGCAGTACTTC.

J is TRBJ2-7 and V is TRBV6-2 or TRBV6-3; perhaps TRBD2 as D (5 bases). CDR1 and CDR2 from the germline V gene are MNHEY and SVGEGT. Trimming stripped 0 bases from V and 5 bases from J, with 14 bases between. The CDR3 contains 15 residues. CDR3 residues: CASSYSDSGWNEQYF. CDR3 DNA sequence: TGTGCCAGCAGTTACTCGGATTCGGGGTGGAACGAGCAGTACTTC.

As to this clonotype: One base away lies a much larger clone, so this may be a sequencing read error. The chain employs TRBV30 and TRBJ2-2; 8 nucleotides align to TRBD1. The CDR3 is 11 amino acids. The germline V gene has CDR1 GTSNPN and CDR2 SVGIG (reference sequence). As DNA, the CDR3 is TGTGCCGGAGGACAGGGCTGGGAGCTGTTGTTT. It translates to CAGGQGWELLF.

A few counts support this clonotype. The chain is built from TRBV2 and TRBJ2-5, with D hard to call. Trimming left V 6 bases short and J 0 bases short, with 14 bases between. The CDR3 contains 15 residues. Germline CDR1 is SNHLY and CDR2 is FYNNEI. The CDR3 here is CASSLPKIYQETQYF. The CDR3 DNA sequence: TGTGCCAGCAGCCTGCCTAAAATTTACCAAGAGACCCAGTACTTC.

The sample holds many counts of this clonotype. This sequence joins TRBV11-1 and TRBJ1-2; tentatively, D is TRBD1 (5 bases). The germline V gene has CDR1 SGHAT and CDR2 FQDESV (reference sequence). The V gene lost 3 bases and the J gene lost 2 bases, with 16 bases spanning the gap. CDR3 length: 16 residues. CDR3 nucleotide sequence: TGTGCCAGCAGCTTGGAGACAGTGGGCCGCAACTATGGCTACACCTTC. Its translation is CASSLETVGRNYGYTF.

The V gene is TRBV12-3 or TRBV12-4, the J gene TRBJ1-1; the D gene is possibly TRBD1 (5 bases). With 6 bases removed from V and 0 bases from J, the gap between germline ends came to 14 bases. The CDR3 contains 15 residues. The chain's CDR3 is CASSLSGHMNTEAFF. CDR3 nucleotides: TGTGCCAGCAGCCTAAGCGGACACATGAACACTGAAGCTTTCTTT.

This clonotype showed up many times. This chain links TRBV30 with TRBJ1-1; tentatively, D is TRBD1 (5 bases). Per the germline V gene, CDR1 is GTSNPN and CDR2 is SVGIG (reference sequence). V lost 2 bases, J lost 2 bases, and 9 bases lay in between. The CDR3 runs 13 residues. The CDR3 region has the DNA TGTGCCTGGAGTCCCGGACAAAACACTGAAGCTTTCTTT. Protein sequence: CAWSPGQNTEAFF.

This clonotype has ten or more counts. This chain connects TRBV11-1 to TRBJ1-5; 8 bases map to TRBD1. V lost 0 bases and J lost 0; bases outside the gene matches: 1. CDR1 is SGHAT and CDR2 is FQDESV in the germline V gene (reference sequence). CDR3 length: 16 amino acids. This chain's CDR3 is CASSLATGDSNQPQHF. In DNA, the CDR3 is TGTGCCAGCAGCTTAGCGACAGGGGATAGCAATCAGCCCCAGCATTTT. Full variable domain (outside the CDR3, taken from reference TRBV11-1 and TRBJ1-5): EAEVAQSPRYKITEKSQAVAFWCDPISGHATLYWYRQILGQGPELLVQFQDESVVDDSQLPKDRFSAERLKGVDSTLKIQPAELGDSAMYLCASSLATGDSNQPQHFGDGTRLSIL.

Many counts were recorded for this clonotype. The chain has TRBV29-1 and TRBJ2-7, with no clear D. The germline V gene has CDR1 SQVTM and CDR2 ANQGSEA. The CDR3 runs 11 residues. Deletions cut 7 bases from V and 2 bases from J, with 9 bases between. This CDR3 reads CSGRIAYEQYF. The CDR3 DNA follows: TGCAGCGGACGGATAGCCTACGAGCAGTACTTC.

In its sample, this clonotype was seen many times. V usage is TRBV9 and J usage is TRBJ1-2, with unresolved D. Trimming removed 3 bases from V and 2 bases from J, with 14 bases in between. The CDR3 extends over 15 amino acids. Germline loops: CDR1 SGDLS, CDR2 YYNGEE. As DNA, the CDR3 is TGTGCCAGCAGCGGGGAAGGTGGGAGCAACTATGGCTACACCTTC. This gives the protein CASSGEGGSNYGYTF. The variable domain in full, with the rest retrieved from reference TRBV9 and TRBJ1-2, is DSGVTQTPKHLITATGQRVTLRCSPRSGDLSVYWYQQSLDQGLQFLIQYYNGEERAKGNILERFSAQQFPDLHSELNLSSLELGDSALYFCASSGEGGSNYGYTFGSGTRLTVV.

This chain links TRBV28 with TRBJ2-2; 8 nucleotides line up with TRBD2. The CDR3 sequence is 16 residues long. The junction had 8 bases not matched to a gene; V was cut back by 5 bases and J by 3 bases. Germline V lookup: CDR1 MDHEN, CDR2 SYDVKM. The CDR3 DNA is TGTGCCAGCAGTGCTCCTACTAGCGGTTACACCGGGGAGCTGTTTTTT. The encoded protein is CASSAPTSGYTGELFF.

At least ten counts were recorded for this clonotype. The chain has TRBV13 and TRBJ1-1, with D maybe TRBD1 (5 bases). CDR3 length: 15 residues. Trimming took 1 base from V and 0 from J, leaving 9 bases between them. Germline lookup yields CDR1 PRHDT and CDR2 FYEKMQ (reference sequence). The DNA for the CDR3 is TGTGCCAGCAGCTTAGATCCGGGGGTGAACACTGAAGCTTTCTTT. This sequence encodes CASSLDPGVNTEAFF.

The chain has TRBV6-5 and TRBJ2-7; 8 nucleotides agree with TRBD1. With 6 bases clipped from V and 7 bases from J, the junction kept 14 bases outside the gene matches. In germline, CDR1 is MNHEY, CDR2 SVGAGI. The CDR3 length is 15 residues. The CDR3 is CASRYRGTGFNEQYF. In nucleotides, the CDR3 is TGTGCCAGCAGGTACAGGGGGACGGGATTCAATGAGCAGTACTTC.

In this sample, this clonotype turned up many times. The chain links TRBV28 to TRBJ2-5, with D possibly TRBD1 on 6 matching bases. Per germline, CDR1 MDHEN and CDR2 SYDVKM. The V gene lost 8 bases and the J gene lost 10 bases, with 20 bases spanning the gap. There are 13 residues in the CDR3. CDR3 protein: CASGPGHLRVQYF. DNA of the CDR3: TGTGCCAGCGGCCCGGGACACTTGAGGGTCCAGTACTTC. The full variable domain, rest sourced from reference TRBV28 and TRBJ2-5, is DVKVTQSSRYLVKRTGEKVFLECVQDMDHENMFWYRQDPGLGLRLIYFSYDVKMKEKGDIPEGYSVSREKKERFSLILESASTNQTSMYLCASGPGHLRVQYFGPGTRLLVL.

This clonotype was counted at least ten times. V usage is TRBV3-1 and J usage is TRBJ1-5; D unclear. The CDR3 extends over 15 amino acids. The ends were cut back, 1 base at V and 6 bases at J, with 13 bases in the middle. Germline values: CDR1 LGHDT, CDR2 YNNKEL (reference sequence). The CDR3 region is CASSQGATQRQPQHF. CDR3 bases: TGTGCCAGCAGCCAAGGGGCGACACAGCGTCAGCCCCAGCATTTT.

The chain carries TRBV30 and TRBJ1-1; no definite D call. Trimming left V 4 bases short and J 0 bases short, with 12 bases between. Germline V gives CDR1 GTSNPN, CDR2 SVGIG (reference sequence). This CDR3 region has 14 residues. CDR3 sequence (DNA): TGTGCCTGGAAGGGCCCGGGAGTGAACACTGAAGCTTTCTTT. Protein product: CAWKGPGVNTEAFF. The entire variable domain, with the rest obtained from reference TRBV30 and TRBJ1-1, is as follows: SQTIHQWPATLVQPVGSPLSLECTVEGTSNPNLYWYRQAAGRGLQLLFYSVGIGQISSEVPQNLSASRPQDRQFILSSKKLLLSDSGFYLCAWKGPGVNTEAFFGQGTRLTVV.

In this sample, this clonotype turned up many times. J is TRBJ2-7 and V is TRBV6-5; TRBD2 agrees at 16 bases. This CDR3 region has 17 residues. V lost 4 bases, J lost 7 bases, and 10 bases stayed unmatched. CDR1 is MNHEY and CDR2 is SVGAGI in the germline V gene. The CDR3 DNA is TGTGCCAGCAGTTTGGGACTAGCGGGAGGGTTGCCGGGAGAGCAGTACTTC. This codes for CASSLGLAGGLPGEQYF.

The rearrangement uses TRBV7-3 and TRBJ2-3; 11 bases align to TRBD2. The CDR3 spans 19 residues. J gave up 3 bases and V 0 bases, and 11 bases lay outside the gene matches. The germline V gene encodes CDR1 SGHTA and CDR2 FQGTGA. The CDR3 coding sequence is TGTGCCAGCAGCTTAACCGGGGGTAGCGGGAGGGCCAGTACAGATACGCAGTATTTT. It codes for CASSLTGGSGRASTDTQYF.